These 13 T cell receptor beta chains were sequenced from one sample in a study of tumor-infiltrating lymphocytes in primary liver carcinoma. It was from roughly 20-30 mg of unsorted bulk tissue that RNA and DNA were co-extracted. The template, roughly 550 ng total RNA, yielded TCR beta cDNA made with a constant-region primer. ARM-PCR, slightly modified, supplied the TCR beta libraries through three nested multiplex PCR rounds. Amplification in the first two PCR rounds was performed using TRBV1-TRBV30 forward primers and a C-beta reverse primer for 10 cycles each. MiXCR was run by TCRdb on the multiplex PCR reads, yielding one entry per CDR3 protein. The sample contains 55,000 to 70,000 distinct CDR3 sequences, approximately 70% of which appear only once. Sequencing was performed on liver tumor tissue from sampling region 2. Indicated subset: tumor region T2, inferior pole. Source of these receptors: a man aged 40-55 years with primary liver carcinoma and hepatitis B virus infection.

As for this clonotype: The missing conserved phenylalanine or tryptophan at the end of this CDR3 makes a read error likely. The V gene is TRBV5-6, the J gene TRBJ2-7; D ambiguous. V gave up 1 base and J gave up 2 bases, with 13 bases separating them. The CDR3 contains 15 residues. Germline CDR1 and CDR2: SGHDT and YYEEEE. CDR3 nucleotide sequence: TGTGCCAGCAGCTTGTACCCTATGGGTACCTACGAGCAGTACTTG. This sequence encodes CASSLYPMGTYEQYL.

The chain combines TRBV6-2 or TRBV6-3 with TRBJ2-3; D possibly corresponds to TRBD2 (5 bases). The V gene lost 7 bases and the J gene lost 4 bases, with 9 bases spanning the gap. There are 12 residues in the CDR3. Per germline, CDR1 MNHEY and CDR2 SVGEGT. CDR3 residues: CASTAGADTQYF. The CDR3 DNA sequence: TGTGCCAGCACCGCGGGTGCAGATACGCAGTATTTT.

This clonotype was counted at least ten times. The rearrangement joins TRBV29-1 to TRBJ2-5; the match to TRBD2 covers 14 bases. CDR3 length equals 14 residues. Trimming removed 4 bases from V and 3 bases from J; junction bases left unmatched: 1. Germline CDR1 and CDR2: SQVTM and ANQGSEA. DNA for the CDR3: TGCAGCGTTGGGGGACTAGCGGGAGAAGAGACCCAGTACTTC. The encoded protein is CSVGGLAGEETQYF.

Of note for this clonotype: Sequence at one end of the junction differs from germline and may be a read error. The chain has TRBV11-2 and TRBJ2-3, with 12 bases identical to TRBD2. The CDR3 is made up of 15 amino acids. Germline V lookup: CDR1 SGHAT, CDR2 FQNNGV. CDR3 residues: CGSGLTSGSTDTQCF. DNA for the CDR3: TGTGGCAGCGGCTTGACTAGCGGGAGCACAGATACGCAGTGTTTT.

The V and J genes are TRBV6-2 or TRBV6-3 and TRBJ1-2, with 7 bases identical to TRBD1. Germline loops: CDR1 MNHEY, CDR2 SVGEGT. CDR3 length: 14 residues. Losses at the gene ends were 6 bases for V and 4 bases for J; bases not matched to a gene: 8. CDR3 region: CASSPTGNSYGYTF. The CDR3 bases are TGTGCCAGCAGCCCGACAGGGAACAGCTATGGCTACACCTTC.

Remarks on this clonotype: At one end, the junction sequence differs from germline, possibly due to a read error. This rearrangement joins TRBV29-1 to TRBJ1-1; D is unclear. Germline CDR1 is SQVTM and CDR2 is ANQGSEA. The CDR3 length is 15 residues. The DNA for the CDR3 is TGCAGCGTCGGCGCATGGTGGGGTATGAACACTAAAGCTTTCTTT. It translates to CSVGAWWGMNTKAFF.

This clonotype was observed a few times. The J gene is TRBJ2-5, the V gene TRBV18; D gene unclear. CDR1 KGHSH and CDR2 LQKENI come from the germline V gene. The length of the CDR3 is 10 residues. V lost 6 bases and J lost 1, with 0 bases in between. The CDR3 loop is CASSQETQYF. CDR3 nucleotide sequence: TGTGCCAGCTCCCAAGAGACCCAGTACTTC. Supplemented by reference TRBV18 and TRBJ2-5, the full variable domain reads NAGVMQNPRHLVRRRGQEARLRCSPMKGHSHVYWYRQLPEEGLKFMVYLQKENIIDESGMPKERFSAEFPKEGPSILRIQQVVRGDSAAYFCASSQETQYFGPGTRLLVL.

The sample holds one count of this clonotype. One end of the junction is discordant with germline, which a read error may explain. This rearrangement joins TRBV6-1 to TRBJ2-1; D may be TRBD2 (5 bases). Per germline, CDR1 MNHNS and CDR2 SASEGT. CDR3 size: 13 residues. The CDR3 region is CTRSERKNNEQFF. The CDR3 region has the DNA TGTACCAGAAGTGAGCGGAAAAACAATGAGCAGTTCTTC.

As regards this clonotype: An end of the junction differs from the germline gene, which may be a read error. The gene calls are TRBV4-2 and TRBJ2-1; the D is unclear. The CDR3 spans 17 residues. In germline, CDR1 is LGHNA, CDR2 YNFKEQ. CDR3 in DNA: TGTGCCAGGAGCCGAGAAATAGGGTCCGTACTACTCAATGGGCAGTTCTTC. Amino acids: CARSREIGSVLLNGQFF.

This clonotype is a singleton in its sample. A clone one base away is much larger, so this may be a read error. The rearrangement joins TRBV12-3 or TRBV12-4 to TRBJ1-2, with D maybe TRBD1 (6 bases). This CDR3 is 12 amino acids long. CDR3 in DNA: TGTCCCAGCAGCATAGGGGGCTATGGCTACACCTTC. This sequence encodes CPSSIGGYGYTF.

In the case of this clonotype: Sequence at one end of the junction differs from germline and may be a read error. The chain combines TRBV11-2 with TRBJ2-1, with 8 nucleotides matching TRBD2. The CDR3 is 16 amino acids. Germline V gene data show CDR1 as SGHAT and CDR2 as FQNNGV. The CDR3 DNA reads TGCTCCAGCAGCTTAGAGCGGGCGGGAGGAAGCAATGAGCAGTTCTTC. It specifies CSSSLERAGGSNEQFF.

This clonotype was seen a single time. The CDR3 carries no conserved terminal phenylalanine or tryptophan, so it likely arises from a read error. The rearrangement joins TRBV29-1 to TRBJ2-7, with TRBD1 identical over 7 bases. Germline-derived CDR1 and CDR2 are SQVTM and ANQGSEA. There are 12 residues in the CDR3. CDR3 nucleotides: TGTAGCGTCAGGATAGGGGGCTCCGAGCAGTACTTA. Translation: CSVRIGGSEQYL.

The chain joins TRBV4-3 to TRBJ1-5; D gene ambiguous. With 9 bases removed from V and 0 bases from J, the gap between germline ends came to 15 bases. The CDR3 extends over 15 amino acids. CDR1 is LGHNA, CDR2 YSLEER, per germline. CDR3 sequence reads: CASSSVTYSNQPQHF. CDR3 in DNA: TGCGCCAGTAGCAGTGTGACGTATAGCAATCAGCCCCAGCATTTT.